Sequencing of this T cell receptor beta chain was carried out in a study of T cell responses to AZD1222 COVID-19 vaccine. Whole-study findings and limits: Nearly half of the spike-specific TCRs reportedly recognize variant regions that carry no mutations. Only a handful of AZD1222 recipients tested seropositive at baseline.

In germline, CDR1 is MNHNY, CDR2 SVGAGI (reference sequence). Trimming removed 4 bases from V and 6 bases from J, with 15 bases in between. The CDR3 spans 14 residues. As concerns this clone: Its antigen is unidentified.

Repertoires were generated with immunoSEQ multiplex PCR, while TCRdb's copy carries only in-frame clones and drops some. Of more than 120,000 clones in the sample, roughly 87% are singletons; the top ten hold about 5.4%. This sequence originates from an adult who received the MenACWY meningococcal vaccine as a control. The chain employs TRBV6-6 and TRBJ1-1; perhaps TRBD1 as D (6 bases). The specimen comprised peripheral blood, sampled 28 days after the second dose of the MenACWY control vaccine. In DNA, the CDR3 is TGTGCCAGCAGTTCTAACAGGGTAGTTGCTGAAGCTTTCTTT. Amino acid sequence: CASSSNRVVAEAFF.